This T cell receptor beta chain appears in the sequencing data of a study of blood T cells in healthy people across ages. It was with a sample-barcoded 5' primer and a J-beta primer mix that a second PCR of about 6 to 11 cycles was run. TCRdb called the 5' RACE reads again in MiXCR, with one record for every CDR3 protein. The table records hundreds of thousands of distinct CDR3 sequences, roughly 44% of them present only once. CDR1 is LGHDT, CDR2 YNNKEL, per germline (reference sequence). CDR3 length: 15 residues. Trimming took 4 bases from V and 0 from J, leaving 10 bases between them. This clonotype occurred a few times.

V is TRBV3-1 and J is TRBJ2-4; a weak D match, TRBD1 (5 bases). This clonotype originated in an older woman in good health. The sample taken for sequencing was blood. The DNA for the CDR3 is TGTGCCAGCAGCCCGATGACAGTAGCCAAAAACATTCAGTACTTC. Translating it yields CASSPMTVAKNIQYF.